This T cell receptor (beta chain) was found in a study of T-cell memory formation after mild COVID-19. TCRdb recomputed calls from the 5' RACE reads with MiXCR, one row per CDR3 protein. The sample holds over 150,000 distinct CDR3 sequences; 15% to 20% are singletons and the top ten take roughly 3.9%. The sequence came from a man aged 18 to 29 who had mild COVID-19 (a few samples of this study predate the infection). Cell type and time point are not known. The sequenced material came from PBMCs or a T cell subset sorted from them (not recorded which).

The CDR3 coding sequence is TGTGCCAGCAGCTTAAGTTCAGCACAGGGTGAATCACCCCTCCACTTT. This translates into CASSLSSAQGESPLHF. V and J are TRBV7-3 and TRBJ1-6; tentative D call: TRBD1 (6 bases). The CDR3 sequence is 16 residues long. The germline V gene has CDR1 SGHTA and CDR2 FQGTGA. Trimming removed 1 base from V and 10 bases from J, with 17 bases in between.